This paragraph reports one T cell receptor beta chain. Noted treatment: approximately 18 received Ad26.COV2.S at low or high dose, single or two shots; roughly five received placebo; per-sample allocation not given. Vaccine and placebo recipients were sampled on day 63 after the first injection. Built on an Ad26 vector, the vaccine expressed Wuhan-strain SARS-CoV-2 spike. This sample is drawn from a study of Ad26.COV2.S vaccination and SARS-CoV-2 variants. Sequencing was performed with immunoSEQ multiplex PCR; in TCRdb, only in-frame clones are kept and a portion is missing. The table shows about 320,000 clones, with just under 85% occurring only once. The germline V gene has CDR1 WSHSY and CDR2 SAAADI. There are 13 residues in the CDR3. The junction had 1 base not matched to a gene; V was cut back by 6 bases and J by 3 bases.

The chain is built from TRBV10-2 and TRBJ1-5; 8 bases are a match to TRBD1. Source: peripheral blood, taken in a trial of Ad26.COV2.S vaccine versus placebo. This TCR came from a person between 18 and 65 years old who received the Ad26.COV2.S COVID-19 vaccine or a placebo. CDR3 DNA: TGCGCCAGCAGGACAGGGGTCAATCAGCCCCAGCATTTT. Translating it yields CASRTGVNQPQHF.